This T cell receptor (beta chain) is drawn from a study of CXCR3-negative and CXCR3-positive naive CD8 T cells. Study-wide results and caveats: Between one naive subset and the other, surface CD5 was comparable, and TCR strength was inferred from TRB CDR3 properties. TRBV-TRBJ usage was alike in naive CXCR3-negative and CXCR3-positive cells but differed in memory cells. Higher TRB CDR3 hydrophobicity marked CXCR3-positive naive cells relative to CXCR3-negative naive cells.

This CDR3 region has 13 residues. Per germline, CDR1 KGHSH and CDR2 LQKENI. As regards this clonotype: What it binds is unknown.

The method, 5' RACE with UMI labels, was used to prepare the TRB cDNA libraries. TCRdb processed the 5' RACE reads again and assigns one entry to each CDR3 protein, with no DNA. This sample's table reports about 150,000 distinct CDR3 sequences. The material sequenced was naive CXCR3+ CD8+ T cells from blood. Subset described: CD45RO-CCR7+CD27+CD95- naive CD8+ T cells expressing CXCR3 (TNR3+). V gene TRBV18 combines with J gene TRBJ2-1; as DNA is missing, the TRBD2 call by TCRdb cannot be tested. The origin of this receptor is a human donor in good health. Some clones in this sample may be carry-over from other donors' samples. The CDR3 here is CASSSASGDEQLF.